A selection of T cell receptor beta chains follows, all from one sample in a study of cytomegalovirus exposure and HLA in healthy donors. This table comes from immunoSEQ multiplex PCR, and its TCRdb copy is limited to in-frame clones, with some not included. The sample lists about 180,000 clones; about 82% were seen once. The sequenced sample was PBMCs. These receptors were obtained from a woman under 40 in good health and CMV-seronegative. The CDR3 runs from the conserved cysteine through the conserved F or W. A D gene is named only where the DNA matches it firmly. The size entry is marked missing in some rows and otherwise reads once, few, many or a size class.

j_call | clone_size | v_call | d_call | cdr3_nt | cdr3_aa
TRBJ2-5 | - | TRBV19 | TRBD1 | TGTGCCAGTAGTGAGGGGGCAGAGACCCAGTACTTC | CASSEGAETQYF
TRBJ2-1 | - | TRBV11-2 | TRBD2 | TGTGCCAGCAGCTTACTCGTTGGTCGTAGCGGGGGGGTAAGTGAGCAGTTCTTC | CASSLLVGRSGGVSEQFF
TRBJ1-6 | few | TRBV5-6 | TRBD1 | TGTGCCAGCAGCCTGGACAGGGGAAATTCACCCCTCCACTTT | CASSLDRGNSPLHF
TRBJ2-7 | - | TRBV30 | - | TGTGCCTGGACCCTTCCGGCATCAGGCCGATGGAAGTACGAGCAGTACTTC | CAWTLPASGRWKYEQYF
TRBJ2-7 | - | TRBV30 | - | TGTGCCTGGAGGCGTGCGGGGGAGCAGTACTTC | CAWRRAGEQYF
TRBJ1-2 | - | TRBV7-9 | - | TGTGCCAGCAGCTCCCGCGCGGATTCTAACTATGGCTACACCTTC | CASSSRADSNYGYTF
TRBJ2-5 | - | TRBV7-2 | - | TGTGCCAGCAGCCAACAAGAGACCCAGTACTTC | CASSQQETQYF
TRBJ2-2 | - | TRBV5-6 | - | TGTGCCAGCAGCTTGAAGGTCGGGATGAGGACCGGGGAGCTGTTTTTT | CASSLKVGMRTGELFF
TRBJ2-3 | - | TRBV6-5 | TRBD2 | TGTGCCAGCAAGCGGGGGCCCGGGGGAGATACGCAGTATTTT | CASKRGPGGDTQYF
TRBJ1-6 | - | TRBV6-1 | TRBD1 | TGTGCCAGCAATCTGTGGGACAGGGTAGATTCACCCCTCCACTTT | CASNLWDRVDSPLHF
TRBJ2-4 | once | TRBV6-5 | TRBD1 | TGTGCCAGCAGTTCTCGACAGGGGGCCAAAAACATTCAGTACTTC | CASSSRQGAKNIQYF
TRBJ2-1 | once | TRBV14 | TRBD1 | TGTGCCAGCAGCCTCACCCCCGGGACAGGCAATGAGCAGTTCTTC | CASSLTPGTGNEQFF
TRBJ1-3 | - | TRBV9 | - | TGTGCCAGCAGCCAAGGGGGCTCTGGAAACACCATATATTTT | CASSQGGSGNTIYF
TRBJ1-3 | - | TRBV30 | TRBD1 | TGTGCCTGGACAGGGGGTTCTGGAAACACCATATATTTT | CAWTGGSGNTIYF
TRBJ1-2 | - | TRBV5-6 | TRBD1 | TGTGCCAGCAGCTTGGGAGACAGGGCGCTTGTCTATGGCTACACCTTC | CASSLGDRALVYGYTF
TRBJ2-7 | - | TRBV10-1 | TRBD2 | TGCGCCAGCAGTTCGGGACTAGCGATGACCTACGAGCAGTACTTC | CASSSGLAMTYEQYF
TRBJ2-3 | - | TRBV9 | - | TGTGCCAGCAGCGTTTCCGGGGATACGCAGTATTTT | CASSVSGDTQYF
TRBJ2-3 | - | TRBV29-1 | TRBD1 | TGCAGCGTTGAAGATGGGTTTCAGGGGGCCTTGACCCCAGATACGCAGTATTTT | CSVEDGFQGALTPDTQYF
TRBJ1-1 | - | TRBV18 | - | TGTGCCAGCTCACCACCCCGGGGGGAGAACACTGAAGCTTTCTTT | CASSPPRGENTEAFF
TRBJ2-7 | - | TRBV5-6 | - | TGTGCCAGCAGCTCTAGGGGTTTCTACGAGCAGTACTTC | CASSSRGFYEQYF
TRBJ2-1 | few | TRBV15 | TRBD2 | TGTGCCACCAGAAGTGCGGGACTAGCGGGGGGGCGGTGGTACAATGAGCAGTTCTTC | CATRSAGLAGGRWYNEQFF
TRBJ2-1 | - | TRBV18 | - | TGTGCCAGCTCACCGGACTGGAAGGACAATGAGCAGTTCTTC | CASSPDWKDNEQFF
TRBJ2-2 | - | TRBV27 | - | TGTGCCAGCAGAAGACAGGAAAACACCGGGGAGCTGTTTTTT | CASRRQENTGELFF
TRBJ1-2 | few | TRBV6-4 | - | TGTGCCAGCAGACTTCATCCCAGGGGAGGGGAAGGCTACACCTTC | CASRLHPRGGEGYTF
TRBJ1-4 | - | TRBV6-5 | TRBD1 | TGTGCCAGCAGTTTAGACAGGGTTAATGAAAAACTGTTTTTT | CASSLDRVNEKLFF
TRBJ1-1 | - | TRBV7-9 | TRBD1 | TGTGCCAGCAGCACGGGGACAGAGAACACTGAAGCTTTCTTT | CASSTGTENTEAFF
TRBJ2-1 | - | TRBV19 | - | TGTGCCAGTAGAGCGGAGCCGAGCTCCTACAATGAGCAGTTCTTC | CASRAEPSSYNEQFF
TRBJ2-7 | - | TRBV18 | - | TGTGCCAGCTCACCAACTCCTCAGGGGATATACGAGCAGTACTTC | CASSPTPQGIYEQYF
TRBJ1-2 | - | TRBV12-5 | TRBD1 | TGTGCTAGTGGCCAACCGGGACAGCCATATGGCTACACCTTC | CASGQPGQPYGYTF
TRBJ1-2 | - | TRBV6-5 | - | TGTGCCAGCAGTTATTATGAAGCGTCTAACTATGGCTACACCTTC | CASSYYEASNYGYTF
TRBJ2-1 | few | TRBV27 | TRBD2 | TGTGCCAGCAGCCTCCGAGCGGGGGAGAATGAGCAGTTCTTC | CASSLRAGENEQFF
TRBJ1-1 | - | TRBV7-9 | - | TGTGCCAGCAGCTTAAGCACCGGGGTGACTGAAGCTTTCTTT | CASSLSTGVTEAFF
TRBJ2-7 | - | TRBV30 | TRBD2 | TGTGCCTGGAGGTTAGCGGGGACCTCCTACGAGCAGTACTTC | CAWRLAGTSYEQYF